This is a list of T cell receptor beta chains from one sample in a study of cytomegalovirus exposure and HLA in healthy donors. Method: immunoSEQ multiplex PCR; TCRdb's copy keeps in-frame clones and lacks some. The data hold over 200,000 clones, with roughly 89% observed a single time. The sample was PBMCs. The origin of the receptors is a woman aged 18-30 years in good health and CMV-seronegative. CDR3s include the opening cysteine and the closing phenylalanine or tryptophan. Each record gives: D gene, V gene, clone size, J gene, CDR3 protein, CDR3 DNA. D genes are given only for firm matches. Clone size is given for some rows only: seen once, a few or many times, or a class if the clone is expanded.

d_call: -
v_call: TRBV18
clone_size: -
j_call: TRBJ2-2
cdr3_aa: CASSPSYLITGGELFF
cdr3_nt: TGTGCCAGCTCACCGTCGTACCTCATAACAGGCGGGGAGCTGTTTTTT

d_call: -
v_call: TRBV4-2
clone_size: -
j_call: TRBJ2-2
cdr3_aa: CASSQDTIRNTGELFF
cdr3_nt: TGTGCCAGCAGCCAAGATACTATTCGGAACACCGGGGAGCTGTTTTTT

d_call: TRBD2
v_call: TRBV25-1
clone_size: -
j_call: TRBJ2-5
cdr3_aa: CASSERSGGAVETQYF
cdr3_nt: TGTGCCAGCAGTGAACGAAGCGGGGGGGCTGTTGAGACCCAGTACTTC

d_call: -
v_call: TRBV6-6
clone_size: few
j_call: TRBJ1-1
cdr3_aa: CASSYSTGSTEAFF
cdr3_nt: TGTGCCAGCAGTTACAGTACAGGGAGCACTGAAGCTTTCTTT

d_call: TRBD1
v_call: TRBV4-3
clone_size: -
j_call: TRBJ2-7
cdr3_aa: CASSQGGDRGFDEQYF
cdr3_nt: TGCGCCAGCAGCCAAGGCGGGGACAGGGGTTTTGACGAGCAGTACTTC

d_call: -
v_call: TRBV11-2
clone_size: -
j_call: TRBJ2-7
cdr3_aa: CASSFQGMAYEQYF
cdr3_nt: TGTGCCAGCAGCTTTCAGGGAATGGCCTACGAGCAGTACTTC

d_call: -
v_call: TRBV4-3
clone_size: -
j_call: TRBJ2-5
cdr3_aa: CASSQDSGARVAQYF
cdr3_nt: TGCGCCAGCAGCCAAGATTCCGGTGCGCGAGTGGCCCAGTACTTC

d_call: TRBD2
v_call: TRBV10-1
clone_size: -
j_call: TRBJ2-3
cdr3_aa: CASSDGSGRPTDTQYF
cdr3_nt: TGCGCCAGCAGTGACGGTAGCGGGAGGCCCACAGATACGCAGTATTTT

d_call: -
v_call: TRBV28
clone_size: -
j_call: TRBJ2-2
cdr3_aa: CASSSGALNTGELFF
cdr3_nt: TGTGCCAGCAGTTCAGGGGCCTTGAACACCGGGGAGCTGTTTTTT

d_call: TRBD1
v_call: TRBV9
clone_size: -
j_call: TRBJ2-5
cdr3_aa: CASSVISGQGGETQYF
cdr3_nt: TGTGCCAGCAGCGTAATCTCGGGACAGGGGGGAGAGACCCAGTACTTC

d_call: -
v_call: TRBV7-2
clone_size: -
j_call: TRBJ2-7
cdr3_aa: CASSSTGSSYEQYF
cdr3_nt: TGTGCCAGCAGCTCAACAGGTAGTAGCTACGAGCAGTACTTC

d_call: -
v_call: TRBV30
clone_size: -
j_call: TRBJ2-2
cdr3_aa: CAWGQGGTGELFF
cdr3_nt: TGTGCCTGGGGGCAGGGAGGCACCGGGGAGCTGTTTTTT

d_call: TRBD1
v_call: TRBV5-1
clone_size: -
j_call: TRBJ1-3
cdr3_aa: CASSLETGGGGNTIYF
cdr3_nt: TGCGCCAGCAGCTTGGAAACAGGGGGAGGAGGAAACACCATATATTTT

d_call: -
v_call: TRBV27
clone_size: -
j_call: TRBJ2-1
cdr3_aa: CASSLGGRNEQFF
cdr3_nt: TGTGCCAGCAGTTTAGGAGGGAGGAATGAGCAGTTCTTC

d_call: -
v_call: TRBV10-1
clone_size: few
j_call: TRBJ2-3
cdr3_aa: CASSESAETDTQYF
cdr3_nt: TGCGCCAGCAGTGAGTCTGCAGAAACAGATACGCAGTATTTT

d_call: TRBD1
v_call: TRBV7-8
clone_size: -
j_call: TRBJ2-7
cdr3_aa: CASSPQVPGQGTNSYEQYF
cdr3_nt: TGTGCCAGCAGCCCCCAGGTCCCGGGACAGGGAACGAACTCCTACGAGCAGTACTTC

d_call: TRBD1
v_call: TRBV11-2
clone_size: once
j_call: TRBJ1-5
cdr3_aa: CASSWDRDNQPQHF
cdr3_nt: TGTGCCAGCAGCTGGGACAGGGACAATCAGCCCCAGCATTTT

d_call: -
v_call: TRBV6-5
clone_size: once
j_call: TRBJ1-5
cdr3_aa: CASSYVSGVQPQHF
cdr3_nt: TGTGCCAGCAGTTACGTTTCCGGAGTTCAGCCCCAGCATTTT

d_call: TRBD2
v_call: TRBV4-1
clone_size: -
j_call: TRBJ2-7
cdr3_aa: CASSQRASGVLSSYEQYF
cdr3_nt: TGCGCCAGCAGCCAACGTGCTAGCGGGGTCCTAAGCTCCTACGAGCAGTACTTC

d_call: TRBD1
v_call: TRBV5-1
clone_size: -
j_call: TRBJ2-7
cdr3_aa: CASSPGTGNTKEQYF
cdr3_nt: TGCGCCAGCAGCCCCGGGACAGGTAATACGAAAGAGCAGTACTTC

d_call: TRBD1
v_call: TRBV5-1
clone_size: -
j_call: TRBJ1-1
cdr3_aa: CASSTDGQGAEAFF
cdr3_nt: TGCGCCAGCAGCACGGATGGACAGGGGGCGGAAGCTTTCTTT

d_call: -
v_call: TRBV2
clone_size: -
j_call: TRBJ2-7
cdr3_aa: CASSDRATYEQYF
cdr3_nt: TGTGCCAGCAGTGACAGGGCAACCTACGAGCAGTACTTC

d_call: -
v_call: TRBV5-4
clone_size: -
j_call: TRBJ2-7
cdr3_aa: CASSHRSDYSYEQYF
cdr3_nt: TGTGCCAGCAGTCATCGATCGGACTACTCCTACGAGCAGTACTTC

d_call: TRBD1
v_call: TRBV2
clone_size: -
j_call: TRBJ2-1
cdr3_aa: CASSFGTGVNEQFF
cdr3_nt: TGTGCCAGCAGTTTTGGGACAGGGGTCAATGAGCAGTTCTTC

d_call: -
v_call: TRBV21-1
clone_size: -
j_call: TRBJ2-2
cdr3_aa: CASSKWSGGSNTGELFF
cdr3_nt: TGTGCCAGCAGCAAATGGTCAGGGGGCTCGAACACCGGGGAGCTGTTTTTT

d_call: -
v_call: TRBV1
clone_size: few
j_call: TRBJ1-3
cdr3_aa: CTSSHPGVPNSGNTIYF
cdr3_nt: TGCACCAGCAGTCACCCCGGGGTCCCGAACTCTGGAAACACCATATATTTT

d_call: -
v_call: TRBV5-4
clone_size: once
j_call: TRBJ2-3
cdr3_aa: CASSLQDTQYF
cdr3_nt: TGTGCCAGCAGCCTACAGGATACGCAGTATTTT

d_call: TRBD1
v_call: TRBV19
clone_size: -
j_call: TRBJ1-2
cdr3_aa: CASSIDLETGFYGYTF
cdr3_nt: TGTGCCAGTAGTATAGATCTGGAGACAGGGTTCTATGGCTACACCTTC

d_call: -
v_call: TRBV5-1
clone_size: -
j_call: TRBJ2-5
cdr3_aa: CASRRDIQETQYF
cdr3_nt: TGCGCCAGCAGAAGGGACATCCAAGAGACCCAGTACTTC

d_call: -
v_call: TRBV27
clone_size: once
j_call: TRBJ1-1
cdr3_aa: CASSLGSVLTRTEAFF
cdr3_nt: TGTGCCAGCAGTTTAGGAAGTGTGTTAACGAGGACTGAAGCTTTCTTT

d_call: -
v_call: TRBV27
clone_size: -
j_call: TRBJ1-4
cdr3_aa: CASSSQGSQKLFF
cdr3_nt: TGTGCCAGCAGTTCCCAGGGCAGTCAAAAACTGTTTTTT

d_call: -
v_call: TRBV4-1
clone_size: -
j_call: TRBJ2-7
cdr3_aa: CASSQDFQGIYEQYF
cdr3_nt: TGCGCCAGCAGCCAAGATTTCCAGGGGATCTACGAGCAGTACTTC

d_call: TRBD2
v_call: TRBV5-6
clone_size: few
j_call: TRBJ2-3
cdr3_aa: CASSEGGLAGDTQYF
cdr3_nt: TGTGCCAGCAGCGAGGGGGGACTAGCGGGAGATACGCAGTATTTT

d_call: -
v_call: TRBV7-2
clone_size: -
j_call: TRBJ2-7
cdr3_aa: CASSSTSSGQSPFHEQYF
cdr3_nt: TGTGCCAGCAGCTCCACCTCCAGCGGACAGTCTCCTTTCCACGAGCAGTACTTC

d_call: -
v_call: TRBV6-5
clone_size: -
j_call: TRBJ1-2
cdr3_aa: CASTQGKLGGYTF
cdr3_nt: TGTGCCAGCACCCAGGGGAAGTTGGGTGGCTACACCTTC

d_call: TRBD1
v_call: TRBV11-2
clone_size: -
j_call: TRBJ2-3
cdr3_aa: CASSLLGQGNTDTQYF
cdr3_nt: TGTGCCAGCAGCCTCCTAGGACAGGGGAACACAGATACGCAGTATTTT

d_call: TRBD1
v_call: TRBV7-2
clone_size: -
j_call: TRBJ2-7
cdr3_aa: CASSYLGQGVSYEQYF
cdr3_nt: TGTGCCAGCAGCTACTTGGGACAGGGCGTCTCCTACGAGCAGTACTTC

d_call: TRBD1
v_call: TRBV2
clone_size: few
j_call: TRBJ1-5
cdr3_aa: CASRDRGLYQPQHF
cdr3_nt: TGTGCCAGCAGGGACAGGGGGCTTTATCAGCCCCAGCATTTT

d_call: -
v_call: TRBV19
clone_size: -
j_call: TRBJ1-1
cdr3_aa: CASSTSRQEAFF
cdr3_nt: TGTGCCAGTAGTACGTCTCGACAAGAAGCTTTCTTT

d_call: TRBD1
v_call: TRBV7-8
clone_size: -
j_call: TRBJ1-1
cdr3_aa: CASSLDRGRAFF
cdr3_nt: TGTGCCAGCAGCTTGGACAGGGGTAGAGCTTTCTTT

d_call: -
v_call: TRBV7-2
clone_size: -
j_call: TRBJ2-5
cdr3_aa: CASSLDAIYQETQYF
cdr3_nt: TGTGCCAGCAGCTTAGATGCGATCTATCAAGAGACCCAGTACTTC

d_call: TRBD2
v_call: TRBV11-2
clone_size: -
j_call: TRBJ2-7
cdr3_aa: CASSHTAGEGYEQYF
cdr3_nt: TGTGCCAGCAGCCATACAGCGGGAGAAGGCTACGAGCAGTACTTC

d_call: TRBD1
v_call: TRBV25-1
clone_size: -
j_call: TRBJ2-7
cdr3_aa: CASSAGTGGPYEQYF
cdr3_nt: TGTGCCAGCAGTGCAGGGACAGGGGGCCCCTACGAGCAGTACTTC

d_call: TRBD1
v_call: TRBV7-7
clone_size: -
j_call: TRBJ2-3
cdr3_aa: CASSLADRGDRTDTQYF
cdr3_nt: TGTGCCAGCAGCTTAGCAGACAGGGGGGATCGCACAGATACGCAGTATTTT

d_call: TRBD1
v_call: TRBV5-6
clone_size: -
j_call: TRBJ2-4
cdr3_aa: CASSLVGQGAPKNIQYF
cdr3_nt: TGTGCCAGCAGCTTGGTAGGACAGGGGGCGCCCAAAAACATTCAGTACTTC

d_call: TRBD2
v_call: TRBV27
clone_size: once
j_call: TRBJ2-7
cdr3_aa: CASRKSLAGQNYEQYF
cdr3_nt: TGTGCCAGCAGAAAAAGCCTAGCGGGGCAGAACTACGAGCAGTACTTC

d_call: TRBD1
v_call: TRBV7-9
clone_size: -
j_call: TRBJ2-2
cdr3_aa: CASSEGQVNTGELFF
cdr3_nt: TGTGCCAGCAGCGAGGGACAGGTGAACACCGGGGAGCTGTTTTTT

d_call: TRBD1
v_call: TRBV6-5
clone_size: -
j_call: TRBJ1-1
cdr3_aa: CASGTGGEGTEAFF
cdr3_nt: TGTGCCAGCGGAACAGGGGGCGAGGGCACTGAAGCTTTCTTT

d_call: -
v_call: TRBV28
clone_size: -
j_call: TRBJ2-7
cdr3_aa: CASSSNSPEQYF
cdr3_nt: TGTGCCAGCAGTTCCAACTCCCCGGAGCAGTACTTC

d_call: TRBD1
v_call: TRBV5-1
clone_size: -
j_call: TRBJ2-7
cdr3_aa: CASSSSGQGANYEQYF
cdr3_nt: TGCGCCAGCAGCTCATCTGGACAGGGGGCAAACTACGAGCAGTACTTC

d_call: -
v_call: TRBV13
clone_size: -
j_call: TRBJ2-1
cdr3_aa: CASSFPDYNEQFF
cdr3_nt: TGTGCCAGCAGCTTCCCAGACTACAATGAGCAGTTCTTC

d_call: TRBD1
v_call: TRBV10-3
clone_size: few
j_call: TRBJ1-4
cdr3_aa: CAIRLLGQGEKLFF
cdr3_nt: TGTGCCATCAGGCTGCTGGGACAGGGGGAAAAACTGTTTTTT

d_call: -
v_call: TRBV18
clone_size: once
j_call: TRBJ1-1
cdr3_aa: CASSPRPGNAEAFF
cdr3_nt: TGTGCCAGCTCACCACGGCCAGGAAATGCCGAAGCTTTCTTT

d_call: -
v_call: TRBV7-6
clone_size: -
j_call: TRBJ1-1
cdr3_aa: CASSLAGGNTEAFF
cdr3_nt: TGTGCCAGCAGCTTAGCCGGGGGGAACACTGAAGCTTTCTTT

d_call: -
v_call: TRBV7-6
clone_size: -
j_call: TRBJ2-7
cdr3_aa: CASSLGSGDYEQYF
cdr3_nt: TGTGCCAGCAGCTTAGGGTCGGGTGATTACGAGCAGTACTTC

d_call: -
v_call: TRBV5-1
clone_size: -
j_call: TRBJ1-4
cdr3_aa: CASRTGLNEKLFF
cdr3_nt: TGCGCCAGCAGGACAGGTCTTAATGAAAAACTGTTTTTT

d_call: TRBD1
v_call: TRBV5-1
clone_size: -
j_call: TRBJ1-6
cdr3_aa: CASSLANQRGHSPLHF
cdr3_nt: TGCGCCAGCAGCTTGGCCAATCAAAGGGGGCATTCACCCCTCCACTTT

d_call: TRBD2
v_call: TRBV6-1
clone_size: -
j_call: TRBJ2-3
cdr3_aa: CASSVVAGVESTQYF
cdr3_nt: TGTGCCAGCAGTGTGGTAGCGGGGGTAGAAAGTACGCAGTATTTT

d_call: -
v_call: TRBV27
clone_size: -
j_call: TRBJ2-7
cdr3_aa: CASSFADSYEQYF
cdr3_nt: TGTGCCAGCAGTTTCGCGGACTCCTACGAGCAGTACTTC

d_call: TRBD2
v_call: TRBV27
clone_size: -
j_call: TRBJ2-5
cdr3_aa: CASSPASGRGETQYF
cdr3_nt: TGTGCCAGCAGTCCGGCTAGCGGGAGAGGGGAGACCCAGTACTTC